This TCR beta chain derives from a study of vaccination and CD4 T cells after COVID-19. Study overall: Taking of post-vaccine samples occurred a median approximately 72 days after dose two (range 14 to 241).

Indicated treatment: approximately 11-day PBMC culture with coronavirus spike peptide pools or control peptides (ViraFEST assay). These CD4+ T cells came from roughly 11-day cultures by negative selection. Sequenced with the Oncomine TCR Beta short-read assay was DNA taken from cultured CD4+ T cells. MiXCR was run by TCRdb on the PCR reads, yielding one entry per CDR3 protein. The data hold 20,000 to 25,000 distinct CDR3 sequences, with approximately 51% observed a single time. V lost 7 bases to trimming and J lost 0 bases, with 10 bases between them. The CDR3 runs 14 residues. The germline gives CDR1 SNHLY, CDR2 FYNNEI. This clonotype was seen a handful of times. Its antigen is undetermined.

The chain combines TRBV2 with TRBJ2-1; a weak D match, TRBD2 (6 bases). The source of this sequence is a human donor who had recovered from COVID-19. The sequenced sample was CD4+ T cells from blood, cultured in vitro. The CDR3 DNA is TGTGCCAGCAAGGAGCGGGTCTCCTACAATGAGCAGTTCTTC. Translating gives CASKERVSYNEQFF.